These 13 T cell receptor beta chains were all obtained from the same sample, sequenced in a study of metastatic and nonmetastatic thyroid tumors. No treatment had been given to any patient before thyroid surgery. TCRdb reanalyzed the PCR reads via MiXCR. The data contain a few thousand clones, 28% of them singletons. The sample comprised adjacent normal tissue. The receptors were sampled from a female donor with papillary thyroid cancer or a benign thyroid nodule (not recorded which). Some clones in this sample may be carry-over from other donors' samples.

This chain uses TRBV11-1 with TRBJ2-1; 9 bases line up with TRBD1. The CDR3 is 17 residues long. Germline V CDR1 and CDR2: SGHAT, FQDESV (reference sequence). The junction had 5 bases not matched to a gene; V was cut back by 2 bases and J by 0 bases. The CDR3 is CASSLWGQGTSYNEQFF. In DNA form, the CDR3 reads TGTGCCAGCAGCTTATGGGGACAGGGAACCTCCTACAATGAGCAGTTCTTC.

The chain uses TRBV20-1 and TRBJ2-2, with 10 positions matching TRBD2. J gave up 9 bases and V 2 bases, and 9 bases lay outside the gene matches. Germline CDR1 and CDR2: DFQATT and SNEGSKA (reference sequence). The CDR3 is made up of 15 amino acids. The CDR3 nucleotides are TGCAGTGCTAGACGCGCTAGCGGGAGTAGGCGGGAGCTGTTTTTT. Translation: CSARRASGSRRELFF.

Judged by abundance, this clone is large (0.1 to 1%). The rearrangement links TRBV6-2 or TRBV6-3 to TRBJ2-1; TRBD2 aligns across 10 bases. The V and J ends lost 2 bases and 8 bases, in that order; junction bases with no gene match: 6. The CDR3 covers 15 residues. The germline CDR1 and CDR2 sequences are MNHEY and SVGEGT. The CDR3 DNA sequence: TGTGCCAGCAGTTACGGGCTAGCGGGAGCTTATGAGCAGTTCTTC. Protein: CASSYGLAGAYEQFF.

The V and J genes are TRBV12-3 or TRBV12-4 and TRBJ1-5; 7 bases map to TRBD1. The J segment lost 5 bases and the V segment lost 1 base, leaving 2 bases of the junction unmatched. CDR3 length: 14 amino acids. The CDR3 coding sequence is TGTGCCAGCAGTTTAGGCCAGGGGGATCAGCCCCAGCATTTT. Protein product: CASSLGQGDQPQHF.

This clone was picked up a small number of times. As the CDR3 is not closed by the conserved phenylalanine or tryptophan, this likely results from a read error. J is TRBJ2-3 and V is TRBV6-1; D is unclear. Between the trimmed V and J ends, which lost 5 bases and 6 bases, there was a span of 18 bases. Germline CDR1 MNHNS, CDR2 SASEGT. The CDR3 length is 15 residues. The CDR3 is CASSLYEVGTDTQYL. In DNA, the CDR3 is TGTGCCAGCAGTCTGTATGAGGTGGGTACTGATACGCAGTATCTT.

This clone was observed a few times. The rearrangement joins TRBV27 to TRBJ2-1; tentative D call: TRBD2 (6 bases). This CDR3 region has 14 residues. V shed 6 bases and J shed 6 bases, with 15 bases lying between them. CDR1 is MNHEY, CDR2 SMNVEV, per germline (reference sequence). The CDR3 bases are TGTGCCAGCAGCCAAGATCTCGGGAGCAATGAGCAGTTCTTC. Its protein product is CASSQDLGSNEQFF.

The chain is built from TRBV28 and TRBJ1-2, with D maybe TRBD1 (6 bases). V dropped 3 bases and J dropped 5 bases, with 16 bases sitting between them. The germline gives CDR1 MDHEN, CDR2 SYDVKM. This CDR3 contains 15 residues. CDR3 amino acids: CASSFAGGRGYGYTF. CDR3 DNA: TGTGCCAGCAGTTTCGCCGGGGGGCGCGGATATGGCTACACCTTC.

This clone was counted only a few times. The genes are TRBV10-3 and TRBJ2-3; D unresolved. Looked up from germline, CDR1 is ENHRY and CDR2 is SYGVKD. The ends were cut back, 10 bases at V and 2 bases at J, with 13 bases in the middle. The CDR3 has 13 amino acids. This chain's CDR3 is CASLDLNTDTQYF. CDR3 bases: TGTGCCAGCCTTGACCTAAACACAGATACGCAGTATTTT.

The chain uses TRBV11-2 and TRBJ2-1; 7 positions agree with TRBD1. Germline values: CDR1 SGHAT, CDR2 FQNNGV. The CDR3 covers 15 residues. Unmatched junction bases numbered 6, after V lost 1 base and J lost 6 bases. In DNA, the CDR3 is TGTGCCAGCAGCTTAGGGGGACAGACTTTCAATGAGCAGTTCTTC. Translating gives CASSLGGQTFNEQFF.

This CDR3 is CASSPWTGGRGTEAFF. Written as DNA, the CDR3 is TGTGCCAGCAGTCCATGGACAGGGGGTCGAGGGACTGAAGCTTTCTTT. The chain is built from TRBV6-1 and TRBJ1-1; TRBD1 matches at 10 bases. Losses at the gene ends were 5 bases for V and 5 bases for J; bases not matched to a gene: 11. This CDR3 comprises 16 residues. Per germline, CDR1 MNHNS and CDR2 SASEGT.

The chain recombines TRBV7-9 with TRBJ1-2; tentatively, D is TRBD1 (6 bases). Looked up from germline, CDR1 is SEHNR and CDR2 is FQNEAQ (reference sequence). The length of the CDR3 is 13 residues. V dropped 5 bases and J dropped 3 bases, with 10 bases sitting between them. In DNA, the CDR3 is TGTGCCAGCAGCGGACAGTTAGACTATGGCTACACCTTC. Translated, it gives CASSGQLDYGYTF.

The rearrangement uses TRBV20-1 and TRBJ2-7, with D uncertain. CDR1 and CDR2 from the germline V gene are DFQATT and SNEGSKA (reference sequence). The CDR3 runs 16 residues. V was clipped by 5 bases and J by 0 bases, with 20 bases between them. The CDR3 here is CSARPRMDSYSYEQYF. CDR3 coding DNA: TGCAGTGCTCGCCCCCGTATGGATTCGTACTCCTACGAGCAGTACTTC.

About this clone itself: A junction end diverges from the germline sequence, so it may reflect a read error. The genes are TRBV6-1 and TRBJ2-7, with a weak D call TRBD1 (6 bases). From germline, CDR1 is MNHNS and CDR2 SASEGT. The CDR3 totals 15 residues. CDR3: CASRRTASLGYEQYF. The CDR3 bases are TGCGCCAGCAGACGGACAGCGAGTTTAGGATACGAGCAGTACTTC.